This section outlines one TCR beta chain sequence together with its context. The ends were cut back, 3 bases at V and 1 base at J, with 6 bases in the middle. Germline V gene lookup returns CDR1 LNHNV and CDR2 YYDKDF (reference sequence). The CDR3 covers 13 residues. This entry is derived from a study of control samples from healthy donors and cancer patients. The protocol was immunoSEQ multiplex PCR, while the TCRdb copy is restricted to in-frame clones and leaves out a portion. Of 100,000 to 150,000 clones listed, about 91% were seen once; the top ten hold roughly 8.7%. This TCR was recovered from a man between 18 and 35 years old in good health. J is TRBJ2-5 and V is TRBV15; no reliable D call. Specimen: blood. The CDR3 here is CATSRGSQETQYF. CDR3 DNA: TGTGCCACCAGCAGGGGCTCCCAAGAGACCCAGTACTTC.